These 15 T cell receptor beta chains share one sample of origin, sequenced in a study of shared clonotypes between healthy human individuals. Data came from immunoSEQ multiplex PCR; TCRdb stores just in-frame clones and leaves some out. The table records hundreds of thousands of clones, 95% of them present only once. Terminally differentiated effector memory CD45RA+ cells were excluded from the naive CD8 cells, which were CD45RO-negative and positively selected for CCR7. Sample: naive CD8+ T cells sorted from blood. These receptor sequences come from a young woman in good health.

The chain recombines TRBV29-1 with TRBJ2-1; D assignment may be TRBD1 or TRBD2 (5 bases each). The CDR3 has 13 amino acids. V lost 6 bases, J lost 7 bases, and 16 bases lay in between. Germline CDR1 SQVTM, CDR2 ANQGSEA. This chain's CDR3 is CSVDRDVWNEQFF. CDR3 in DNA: TGCAGCGTGGACCGGGACGTTTGGAATGAGCAGTTCTTC.

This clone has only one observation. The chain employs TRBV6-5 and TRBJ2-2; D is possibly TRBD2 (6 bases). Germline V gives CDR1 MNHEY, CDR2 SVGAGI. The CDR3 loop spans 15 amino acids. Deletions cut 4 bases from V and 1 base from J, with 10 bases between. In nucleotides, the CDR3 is TGTGCCAGCAGTTGGGACTGGTTGAACACCGGGGAGCTGTTTTTT. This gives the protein CASSWDWLNTGELFF.

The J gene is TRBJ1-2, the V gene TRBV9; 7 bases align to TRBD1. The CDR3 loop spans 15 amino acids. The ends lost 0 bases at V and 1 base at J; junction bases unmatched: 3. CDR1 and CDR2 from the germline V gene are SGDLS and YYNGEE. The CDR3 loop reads CASSVGGGRNYGYTF. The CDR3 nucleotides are TGTGCCAGCAGCGTAGGAGGGGGCCGTAACTATGGCTACACCTTC.

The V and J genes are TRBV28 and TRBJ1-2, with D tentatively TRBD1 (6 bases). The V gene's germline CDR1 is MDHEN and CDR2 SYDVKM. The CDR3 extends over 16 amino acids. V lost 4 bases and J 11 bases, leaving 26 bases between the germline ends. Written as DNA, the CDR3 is TGTGCCAGCAGTTACCCGGGGCAGGGGCCCGCCCCTTCTTACACCTTC. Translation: CASSYPGQGPAPSYTF.

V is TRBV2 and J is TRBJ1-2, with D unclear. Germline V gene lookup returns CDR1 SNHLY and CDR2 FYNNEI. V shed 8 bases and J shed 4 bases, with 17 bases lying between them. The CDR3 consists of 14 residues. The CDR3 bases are TGTGCCAGCGCAATCAGCGAAGCATCCTATGGCTACACCTTC. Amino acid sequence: CASAISEASYGYTF.

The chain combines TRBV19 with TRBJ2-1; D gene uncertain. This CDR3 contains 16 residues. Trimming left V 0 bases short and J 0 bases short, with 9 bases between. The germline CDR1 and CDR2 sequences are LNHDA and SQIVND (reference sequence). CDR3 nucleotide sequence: TGTGCCAGTAGTATAGATTCTACCGGCTCCTACAATGAGCAGTTCTTC. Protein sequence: CASSIDSTGSYNEQFF.

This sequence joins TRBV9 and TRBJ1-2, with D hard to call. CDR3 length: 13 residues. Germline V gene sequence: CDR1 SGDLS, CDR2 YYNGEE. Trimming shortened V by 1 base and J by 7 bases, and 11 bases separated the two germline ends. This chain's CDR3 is CASSVTPSGGYTF. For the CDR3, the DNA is TGTGCCAGCAGCGTAACCCCCAGTGGTGGCTACACCTTC.

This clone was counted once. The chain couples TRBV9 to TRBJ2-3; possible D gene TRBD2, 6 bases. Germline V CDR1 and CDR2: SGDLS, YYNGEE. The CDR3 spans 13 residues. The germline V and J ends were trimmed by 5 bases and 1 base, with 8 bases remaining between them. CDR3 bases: TGTGCCAGCAGAGGACTACGCACAGATACGCAGTATTTT. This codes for CASRGLRTDTQYF.

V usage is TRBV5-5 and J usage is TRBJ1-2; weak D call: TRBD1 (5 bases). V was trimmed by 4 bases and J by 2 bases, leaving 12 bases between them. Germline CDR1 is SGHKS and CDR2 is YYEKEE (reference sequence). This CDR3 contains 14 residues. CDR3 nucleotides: TGTGCCAGCAGCCCAGACAGAAACAACTATGGCTACACCTTC. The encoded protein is CASSPDRNNYGYTF.

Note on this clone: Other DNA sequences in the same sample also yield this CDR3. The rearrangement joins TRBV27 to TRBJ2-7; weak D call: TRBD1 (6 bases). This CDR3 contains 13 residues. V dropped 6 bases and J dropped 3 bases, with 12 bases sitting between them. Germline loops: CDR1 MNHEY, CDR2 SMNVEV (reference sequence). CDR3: CASSPGQGYEQYF. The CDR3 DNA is TGTGCCAGCAGCCCGGGACAAGGCTACGAGCAGTACTTC.

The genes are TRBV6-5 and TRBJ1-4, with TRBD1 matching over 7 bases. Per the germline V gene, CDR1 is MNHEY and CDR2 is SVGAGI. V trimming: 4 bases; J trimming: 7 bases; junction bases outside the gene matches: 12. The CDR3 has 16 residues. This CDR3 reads CASSFRTGPRSEKLFF. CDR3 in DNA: TGTGCCAGCAGTTTTCGGACAGGCCCCAGGAGTGAAAAACTGTTTTTT.

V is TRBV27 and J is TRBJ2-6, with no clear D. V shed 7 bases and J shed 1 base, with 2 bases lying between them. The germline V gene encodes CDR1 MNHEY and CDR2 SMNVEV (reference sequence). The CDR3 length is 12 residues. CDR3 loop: CASMSGANVLTF. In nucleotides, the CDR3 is TGTGCCAGCATGTCTGGGGCCAACGTCCTGACTTTC.

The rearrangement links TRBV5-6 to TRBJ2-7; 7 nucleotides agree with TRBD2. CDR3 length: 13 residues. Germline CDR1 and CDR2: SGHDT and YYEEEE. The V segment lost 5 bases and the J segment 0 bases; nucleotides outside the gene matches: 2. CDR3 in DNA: TGTGCCAGCAGTGCTAGCGGCTCCTACGAGCAGTACTTC. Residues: CASSASGSYEQYF.

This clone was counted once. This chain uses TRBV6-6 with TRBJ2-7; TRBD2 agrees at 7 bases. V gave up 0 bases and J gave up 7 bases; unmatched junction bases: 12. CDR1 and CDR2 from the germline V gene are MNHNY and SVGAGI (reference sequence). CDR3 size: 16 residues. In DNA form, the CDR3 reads TGTGCCAGCAGTTACTCGAGCGGGGCCACGGTGTGGGAGCAGTACTTC. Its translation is CASSYSSGATVWEQYF.

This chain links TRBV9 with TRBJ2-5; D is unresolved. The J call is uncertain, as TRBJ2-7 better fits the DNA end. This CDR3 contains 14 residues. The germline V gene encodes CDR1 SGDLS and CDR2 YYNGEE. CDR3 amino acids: CASSVAAGSYEQYF. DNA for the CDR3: TGTGCCAGCAGCGTAGCGGCCGGGTCCTACGAGCAGTACTTC.